These 3 T cell receptor beta chains were all obtained from the same sample, sequenced in a study of shared clonotypes between healthy human individuals (dated by TCRdb to 2018 to 2021). Library generation was performed with the immunoSEQ multiplex PCR assay. Sourced from immuneACCESS, this table was stored by TCRdb with only in-frame sequences that have V and J called. A share of the clones is absent; for the studies checked, an unresolved V gene accounts for under half, and the remainder has no known explanation. This sample is represented by 2 million to 3 million clones; approximately 94% of them were singletons. Of the sample, around 0.37% is held by the ten largest clones. The material sequenced was naive CD4+ T cells from PBMCs. According to the study, the label for this sample's cell subset or site signals: CD45RA+ positively selected. All receptors derive from a man aged 18 to 30 in good health. Some clones in this sample may be carry-over from other donors' samples.

The rearrangement joins TRBV7-9 to TRBJ2-2; 8 bases map to TRBD1. The CDR3 totals 13 residues. V was clipped by 5 bases and J by 7 bases; unmatched bases: 3. From germline, CDR1 is SEHNR and CDR2 FQNEAQ (reference sequence). This chain's CDR3 is CASSQDRDGELFF. Written as DNA, the CDR3 is TGTGCCAGCAGCCAGGACAGGGACGGGGAGCTGTTTTTT.

The chain uses TRBV5-1 and TRBJ2-3; 12 nucleotides line up with TRBD2. After removal of 7 bases from V and 0 bases from J, the junction contained 6 bases not matched to a gene. The CDR3 consists of 16 residues. The V gene's germline CDR1 is SGHRS and CDR2 YFSETQ. Here the CDR3 reads CASGPGTSGSTDTQYF. The CDR3 DNA reads TGCGCCAGCGGCCCCGGGACTAGCGGGAGCACAGATACGCAGTATTTT.

The chain couples TRBV18 to TRBJ2-5; TRBD1 matches 7 bases. CDR3 size: 15 residues. Germline V gene data show CDR1 as KGHSH and CDR2 as LQKENI. V lost 6 bases, J lost 2 bases, and 9 bases stayed unmatched. The CDR3, as DNA: TGTGCCAGCTCGTATATACAGGGGCCTCAAGAGACCCAGTACTTC. Its translation: CASSYIQGPQETQYF. Supplemented by reference TRBV18 and TRBJ2-5, the full variable domain reads NAGVMQNPRHLVRRRGQEARLRCSPMKGHSHVYWYRQLPEEGLKFMVYLQKENIIDESGMPKERFSAEFPKEGPSILRIQQVVRGDSAAYFCASSYIQGPQETQYFGPGTRLLVL.